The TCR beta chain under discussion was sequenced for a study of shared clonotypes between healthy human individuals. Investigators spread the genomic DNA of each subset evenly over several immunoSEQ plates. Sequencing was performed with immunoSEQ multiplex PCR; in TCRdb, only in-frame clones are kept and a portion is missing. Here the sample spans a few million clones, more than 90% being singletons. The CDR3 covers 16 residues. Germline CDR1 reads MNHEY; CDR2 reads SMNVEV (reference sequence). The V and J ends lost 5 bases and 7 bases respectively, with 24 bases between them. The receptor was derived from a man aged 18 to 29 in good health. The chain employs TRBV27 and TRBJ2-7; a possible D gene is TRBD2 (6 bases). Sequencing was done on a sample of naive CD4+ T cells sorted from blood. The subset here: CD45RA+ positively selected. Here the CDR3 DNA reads TGTGCCAGCAGTCACAAGGGGACTGGCCCTTATTGGGAGCAGTACTTC. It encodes CASSHKGTGPYWEQYF.